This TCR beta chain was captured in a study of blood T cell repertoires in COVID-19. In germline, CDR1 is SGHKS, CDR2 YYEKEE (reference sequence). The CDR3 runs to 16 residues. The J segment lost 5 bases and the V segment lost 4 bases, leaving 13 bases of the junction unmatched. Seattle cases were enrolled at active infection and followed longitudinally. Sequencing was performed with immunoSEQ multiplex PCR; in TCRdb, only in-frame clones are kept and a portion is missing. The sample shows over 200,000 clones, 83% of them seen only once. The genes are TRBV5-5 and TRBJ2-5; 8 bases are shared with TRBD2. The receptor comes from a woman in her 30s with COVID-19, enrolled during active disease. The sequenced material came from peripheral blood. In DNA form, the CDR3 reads TGTGCCAGCAGCCCGGACGTGAGCGGGGGCGGGGAGACCCAGTACTTC. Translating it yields CASSPDVSGGGETQYF.